This T cell receptor (beta chain) was documented in a study of shared clonotypes between healthy human individuals. Study-wide points: Among donors, the sharing of clonotypes was expected to be influenced by sequencing depth.

Study processing details: Junction-only immunoSEQ data arrived without quality scores, meaning filtering differed. TCRdb's copy holds only in-frame clones and misses some; the assay was immunoSEQ multiplex PCR. From that table come the V and J calls and clone size; the DNA was used to work out D and trimming. In the table there are about 490,000 clones, approximately 79% of which are singletons. In regard to this clone: Its antigen is currently unknown.

This CDR3 comprises 16 residues. The ends were cut back, 2 bases at V and 6 bases at J, with 19 bases in the middle. CDR1 is SGHNT and CDR2 is YYREEE in the germline V gene (reference sequence). This TCR came from a woman in her 40s in good health. Some clones in this sample may be carry-over from other donors' samples. The material sequenced was PBMCs. This chain uses TRBV5-4 with TRBJ2-3; D call uncertain. Here the CDR3 reads CASSFTMTPSPDTQYF. CDR3 coding DNA: TGTGCCAGCAGCTTTACCATGACACCGTCCCCGGATACGCAGTATTTT.